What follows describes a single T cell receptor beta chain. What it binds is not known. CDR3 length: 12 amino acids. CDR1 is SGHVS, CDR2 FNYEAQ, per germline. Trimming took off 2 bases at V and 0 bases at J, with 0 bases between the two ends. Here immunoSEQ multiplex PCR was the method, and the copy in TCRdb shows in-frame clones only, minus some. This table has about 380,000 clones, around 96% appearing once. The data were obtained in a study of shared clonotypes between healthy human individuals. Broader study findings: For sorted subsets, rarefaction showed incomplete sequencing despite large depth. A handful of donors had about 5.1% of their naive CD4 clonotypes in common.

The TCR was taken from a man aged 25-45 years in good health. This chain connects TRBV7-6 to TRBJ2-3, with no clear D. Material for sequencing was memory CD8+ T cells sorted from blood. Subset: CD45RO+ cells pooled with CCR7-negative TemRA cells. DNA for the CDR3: TGTGCCAGCAGCTTAAGCACAGATACGCAGTATTTT. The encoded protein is CASSLSTDTQYF.